Listed here is a single TCR beta chain. Its antigen specificity is not known. Within one base of it there is no much larger clone, and no base qualities were kept. Sequences LNHNV (CDR1) and YYDKDF (CDR2) are obtained from the germline V gene (reference sequence). At the junction V is shortened by 5 bases and J by 1 base, with 13 bases in between. Counted from cysteine to phenylalanine, this CDR3 has 15 amino acids. Only the CDR3 region is kept as DNA, spanning 45 bases read in frame from base 1. The immunoSEQ Assay, a bias-controlled multiplex PCR, was used to amplify TCRbeta CDR3 regions from genomic DNA. As for how the authors treated the data: Nucleated cell counts per sample were estimated from amplification of reference gene primers within the assay. To quantify the absolute abundance of each unique TCRbeta CDR3 rearrangement, sequence reads were collapsed and filtered. For each sample, productive Simpson clonality was calculated by taking the square root of Simpson's diversity index across productive rearrangements. Drawn from immuneACCESS, this table holds only the in-frame rearrangements with V and J called that TCRdb kept. Clones are partly lost; checked studies trace under half to an unresolved V gene and leave the rest unexplained. V and J calls and clone size follow that table, whereas D and trimming were derived from the DNA. The sample table contains some 75,000 clones; only one count was recorded for 70% to 90% of them. The top ten hold around 2.5% of the sample.

This sample stems from a study of blood T cell repertoires in COVID-19 (dated by TCRdb to 2018 to 2021). For context, the study as a whole: Collaborator samples came from the United States, Italy and Spain and covered acute and convalescent phases of COVID-19. Samples came from the ongoing ImmuneRACE study (first 160 participants) plus 1,254 subjects from 6 global collaborators. The sample metadata nearly always contained a de-identified subject ID, COVID-19 status, age in years and sex. The dataset comprised deeply sampled blood TCRbeta repertoires from subjects exposed to, actively infected with, or recovered from COVID-19. The material from the prospective study consisted of cDNA or gDNA derived from T cells, B-cell-depleted T cells, or PBMCs. Where available, HLA class I and class II types were obtained from metadata supplied by the sample provider rather than from assay-based typing. The repertoires were released in a freely available public database meant as a resource for research on the immune response to SARS-CoV-2.

Whole blood was collected in K2EDTA tubes by collaborating institutions according to the institutions' own protocols. For TCRbeta analysis, collaborators shipped samples in one of three forms: frozen whole blood, isolated PBMCs, or DNA extracted from either of those sample types. Results and caveats for the whole study, not just this receptor: How much clinical and demographic metadata was included differed by source and by participant, and the metadata was provided uncurated.

The sequence joins TRBV15 to TRBJ2-3, with TRBD1 as a weak D call on 5 bases. This TCR came from a man aged 70 or older with active or convalescent COVID-19. Sequenced sample: peripheral blood. The nucleotide sequence is given as TGTGCCACCAGCCAAGGGGTACAGGGCACAGATACGCAGTATTTT. It encodes CATSQGVQGTDTQYF. Where the CDR3 stops, the reference TRBV15 and TRBJ2-3 genes take over; the full variable domain is DAMVIQNPRYQVTQFGKPVTLSCSQTLNHNVMYWYQQKSSQAPKLLFHYYDKDFNNEADTPDNFQSRRPNTSFCFLDIRSPGLGDTAMYLCATSQGVQGTDTQYFGPGTRLTVL.